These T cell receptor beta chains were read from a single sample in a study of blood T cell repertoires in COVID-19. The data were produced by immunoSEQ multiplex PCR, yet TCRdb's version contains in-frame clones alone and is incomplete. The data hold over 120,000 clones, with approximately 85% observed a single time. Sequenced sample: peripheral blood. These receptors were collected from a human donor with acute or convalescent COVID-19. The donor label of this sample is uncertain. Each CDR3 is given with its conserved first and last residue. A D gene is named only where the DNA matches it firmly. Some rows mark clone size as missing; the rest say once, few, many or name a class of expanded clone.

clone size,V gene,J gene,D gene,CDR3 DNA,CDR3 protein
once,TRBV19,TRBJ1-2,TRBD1,TGTGCCAGTAGTATCGCGGGACAGGGGGCAAGGTCCTATGGCTACACCTTC,CASSIAGQGARSYGYTF
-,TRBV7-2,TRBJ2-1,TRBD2,TGTGCCAGCAGCTTAGCGGGGCTAGCGGGAGGGGTCTACAATGAGCAGTTCTTC,CASSLAGLAGGVYNEQFF
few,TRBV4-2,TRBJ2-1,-,TGTGCCAGCAGCCAAGAACTGTTTGCGGGATCCTACAATGAGCAGTTCTTC,CASSQELFAGSYNEQFF
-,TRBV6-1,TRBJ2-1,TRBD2,TGTGCCAGCAGTGACCGGGGACTAGCGGGAGGGAATGAGCAGTTCTTC,CASSDRGLAGGNEQFF
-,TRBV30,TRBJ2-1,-,TGTGCCTGGAGTCCTGGACACCACAATGAGCAGTTCTTC,CAWSPGHHNEQFF
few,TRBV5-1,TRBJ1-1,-,TGCGCCAGCAGCTTAGTCCTCGTGGCGGGGCCGGGTAGTGCGAACACTGAAGCTTTCTTT,CASSLVLVAGPGSANTEAFF
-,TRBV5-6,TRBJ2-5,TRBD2,TGTGCCAGCAGCCCGGTCGCTAGCGGGGGGCACCAAGAGACCCAGTACTTC,CASSPVASGGHQETQYF
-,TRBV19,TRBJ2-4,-,TGTGCCAGTAGTATTGGAGACAGGCGACTAGCCAAAAACATTCAGTACTTC,CASSIGDRRLAKNIQYF
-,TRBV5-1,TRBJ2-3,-,TGCGCCAGCAGCCTAAGACAGGCAGCCACAGATACGCAGTATTTT,CASSLRQAATDTQYF
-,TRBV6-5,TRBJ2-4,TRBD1,TGTGCCAGCAGCTCAACAGGGGACATTCAGTACTTC,CASSSTGDIQYF
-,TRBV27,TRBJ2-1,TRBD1,TGTGCCAGCAGTTTGTCCACAGGGGAGAGGTCCTACAATGAGCAGTTCTTC,CASSLSTGERSYNEQFF
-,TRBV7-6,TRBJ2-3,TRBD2,TGTGCCAGCAGCTTTGGAAGGACTAGCGGGAGTGAAGCAGATACGCAGTATTTT,CASSFGRTSGSEADTQYF
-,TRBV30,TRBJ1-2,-,TGTGCCTGGGATCAGGGGCAAGGCGGCTACACCTTC,CAWDQGQGGYTF
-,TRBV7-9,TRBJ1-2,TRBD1,TGTGCCAGCAGCCATGCTCCCAAACAGGGGGTCATAGACTATGGCTACACCTTC,CASSHAPKQGVIDYGYTF
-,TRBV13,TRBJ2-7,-,TGTGCCAGCAGCTTAGCCCAGGGGAAAACCTACGAGCAGTACTTC,CASSLAQGKTYEQYF
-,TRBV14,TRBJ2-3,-,TGTGCCAGCAGCCAAGATCTCCGGGGTAGCACAGATACGCAGTATTTT,CASSQDLRGSTDTQYF
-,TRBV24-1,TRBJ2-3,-,TGTGCCACCAGCTGGGGGGTCGGGCCGAACACAGATACGCAGTATTTT,CATSWGVGPNTDTQYF
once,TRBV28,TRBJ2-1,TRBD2,TGTGCCAGCAGTAAGACTAGCGGGGGGGCCTTTTATGAGCAGTTCTTC,CASSKTSGGAFYEQFF
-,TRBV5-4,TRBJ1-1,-,TGTGCCACCATGGAACAGGGCTGGAGCACTGAAGCTTTCTTT,CATMEQGWSTEAFF
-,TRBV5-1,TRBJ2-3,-,TGCGCCAGCAGCTTGGCAGGGCTATACACAGATACGCAGTATTTT,CASSLAGLYTDTQYF
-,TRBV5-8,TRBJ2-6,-,TGTGCCAGCAGCAGGTCGGCGGCAGGGTTCTCCTCTGGGGCCAACGTCCTGACTTTC,CASSRSAAGFSSGANVLTF
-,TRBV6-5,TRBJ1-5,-,TGTGCCAGCAGACCAGGGGCGGTGAATCAGCCCCAGCATTTT,CASRPGAVNQPQHF
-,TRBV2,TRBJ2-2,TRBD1,TGTGCCAGCAGGGCCGGGACAGGGAACACCGGGGAGCTGTTTTTT,CASRAGTGNTGELFF
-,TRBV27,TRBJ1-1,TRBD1,TGTGCCAGCAGTTCCTCCACTCTCGACAGGGGCCTAGAAGCTTTCTTT,CASSSSTLDRGLEAFF
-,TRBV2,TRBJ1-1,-,TGTGCCAGCAGTGATGACAGGAACACTGAAGCTTTCTTT,CASSDDRNTEAFF
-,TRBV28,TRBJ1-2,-,TGTGCCAGCAGTTTCTCTTTCGACAGAGTCTATGGCTACACCTTC,CASSFSFDRVYGYTF
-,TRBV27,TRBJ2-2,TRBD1,TGTGCCAGCAGACGATGGACAGGAGGAACCGGGGAGCTGTTTTTT,CASRRWTGGTGELFF